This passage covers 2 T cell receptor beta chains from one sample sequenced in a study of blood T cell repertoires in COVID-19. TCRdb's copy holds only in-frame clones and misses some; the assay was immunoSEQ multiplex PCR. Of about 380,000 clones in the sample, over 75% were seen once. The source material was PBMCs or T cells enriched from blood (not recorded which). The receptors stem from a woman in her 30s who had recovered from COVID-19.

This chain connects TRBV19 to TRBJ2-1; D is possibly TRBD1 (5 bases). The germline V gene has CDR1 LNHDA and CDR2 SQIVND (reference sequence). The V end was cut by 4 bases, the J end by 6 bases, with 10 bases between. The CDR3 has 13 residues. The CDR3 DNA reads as TGTGCCAGTAGTAATTTCAGGGTCAATGAGCAGTTCTTC. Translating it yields CASSNFRVNEQFF.

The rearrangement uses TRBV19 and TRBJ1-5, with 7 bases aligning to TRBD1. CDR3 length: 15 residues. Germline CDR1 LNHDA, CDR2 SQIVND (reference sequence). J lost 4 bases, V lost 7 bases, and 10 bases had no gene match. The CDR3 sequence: CASTTTGPGNQPQHF. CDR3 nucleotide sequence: TGTGCCAGTACCACGACAGGGCCGGGAAATCAGCCCCAGCATTTT.